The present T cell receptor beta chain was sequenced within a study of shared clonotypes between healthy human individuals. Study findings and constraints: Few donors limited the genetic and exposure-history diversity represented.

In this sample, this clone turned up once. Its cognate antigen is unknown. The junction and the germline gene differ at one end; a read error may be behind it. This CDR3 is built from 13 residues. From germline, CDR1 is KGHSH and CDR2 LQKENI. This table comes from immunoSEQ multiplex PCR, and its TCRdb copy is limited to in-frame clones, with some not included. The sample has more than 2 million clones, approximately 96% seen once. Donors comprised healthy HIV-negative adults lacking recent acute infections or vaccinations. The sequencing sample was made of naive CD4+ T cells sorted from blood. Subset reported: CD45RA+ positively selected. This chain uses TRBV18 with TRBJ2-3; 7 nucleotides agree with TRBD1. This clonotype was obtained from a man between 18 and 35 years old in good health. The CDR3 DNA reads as TGTGCCAGCTCAATCCCCGGGACAGCTACGCAGTATTTT. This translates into CASSIPGTATQYF.